This T cell receptor (beta chain) was retrieved from a study of T cell responses to AZD1222 COVID-19 vaccine. Assay: immunoSEQ multiplex PCR; the TCRdb copy retains only in-frame clones and omits some. The data contain over 100,000 clones, roughly nine tenths of them singletons. This clone was counted a single time. J gave up 4 bases and V 4 bases, and 5 bases lay outside the gene matches. The CDR3 is 14 amino acids. CDR1 and CDR2 from the germline V gene are SEHNR and FQNEAQ (reference sequence). This receptor was obtained from an adult in good health. The specimen was peripheral blood, collected on day 0 of AZD1222 vaccination. This chain joins TRBV7-9 and TRBJ1-2, with 8 bases that match TRBD1. The CDR3 DNA is TGTGCCAGCAGCTCGCAGGGGGCGAGCTATGGCTACACCTTC. This sequence encodes CASSSQGASYGYTF.